This is a list of T cell receptor beta chains from one sample in a study of PD-L1 blockade in urothelial cancer. TCRdb keeps only in-frame clones here, not all; method: immunoSEQ multiplex PCR. Here the sample spans tens of thousands of clones, approximately 78% being singletons. The sequencing here drew on PBMCs, taken around atezolizumab (anti-PD-L1) treatment. The source is a man aged 65 to 79 with urothelial cancer. The CDR3 runs from the conserved cysteine through the conserved F or W. The order of the fields is J gene, D gene, V gene, clone size, CDR3 protein, CDR3 DNA. A D gene is named only where the DNA matches it firmly. Rows give clone size only sometimes, using once, few, many, or a class for an expanded clone.

>TRBJ2-2|TRBD2|TRBV2|NA
CASSELAGGRASSNTGELFF
TGTGCCAGCAGTGAATTGGCTGGCGGGAGGGCCTCCTCGAACACCGGGGAGCTGTTTTTT
>TRBJ1-2|TRBD1|TRBV10-3|NA
CAITVGTAYGYTF
TGTGCCATCACCGTCGGGACAGCTTATGGCTACACCTTC
>TRBJ1-2|NA|TRBV27|NA
CASSRDGFSGYTF
TGTGCCAGCAGTCGTGACGGGTTTTCTGGCTACACCTTC
>TRBJ2-2|NA|TRBV4-1|NA
CASSQDRGPGELFF
TGCGCCAGCAGCCAAGATCGAGGTCCGGGGGAGCTGTTTTTT
>TRBJ2-4|NA|TRBV12-1|once
CASSVHLAGLAKNIQYF
TGTGCCAGCAGCGTCCACTTAGCGGGACTAGCCAAAAACATTCAGTACTTC
>TRBJ2-7|NA|TRBV20-1|NA
CSVRTAYEQYF
TGCAGTGTCAGGACAGCATACGAGCAGTACTTC
>TRBJ2-5|NA|TRBV19|NA
CASSIKPAGTSNQETQYF
TGTGCCAGTAGTATAAAACCAGCCGGGACATCGAACCAAGAGACCCAGTACTTC
>TRBJ2-7|TRBD1|TRBV28|NA
CAISDRDLYEQYF
TGTGCCATTTCGGACAGGGATCTTTACGAGCAGTACTTC
>TRBJ1-1|NA|TRBV6-6|NA
CASNQAGKPEAFF
TGTGCCAGCAACCAAGCGGGAAAACCTGAAGCTTTCTTT
>TRBJ2-7|TRBD1|TRBV2|NA
CASSETGTYEQYF
TGTGCCAGCAGCGAGACAGGGACCTACGAGCAGTACTTC
>TRBJ2-7|NA|TRBV19|NA
CASSPLSGSGYEQYF
TGTGCCAGTAGTCCCCTCAGCGGGTCTGGCTACGAGCAGTACTTC
>TRBJ1-2|TRBD1|TRBV27|once
CASRNRGSGYTF
TGTGCCAGCAGAAACAGGGGGAGTGGCTACACCTTC
>TRBJ2-7|NA|TRBV4-3|few
CASSQDYFRVLPGEQYF
TGCGCCAGCAGCCAAGATTACTTCCGGGTCTTACCGGGCGAGCAGTACTTC
>TRBJ2-6|NA|TRBV30|NA
CAWRYGSGANVLTF
TGTGCCTGGAGGTACGGCTCTGGGGCCAACGTCCTGACTTTC
>TRBJ1-1|NA|TRBV4-1|NA
CASSQVRDNMNTEAFF
TGCGCCAGCAGCCAAGTCCGGGATAATATGAACACTGAAGCTTTCTTT
>TRBJ2-3|NA|TRBV5-1|NA
CASRAGALPSTDTQYF
TGCGCCAGCAGGGCAGGGGCCTTACCCTCCACAGATACGCAGTATTTT
>TRBJ2-7|TRBD2|TRBV25-1|NA
CASSGRTSGGNEQYF
TGTGCCAGCAGTGGGAGGACTAGCGGGGGTAACGAGCAGTACTTC
>TRBJ2-1|TRBD1|TRBV29-1|NA
CSGGWQGARDEQFF
TGCAGCGGCGGTTGGCAGGGGGCTCGGGATGAGCAGTTCTTC
>TRBJ1-5|TRBD1|TRBV2|NA
CASRKDRGNQPQHF
TGTGCCAGCAGGAAGGACAGGGGCAATCAGCCCCAGCATTTT
>TRBJ1-1|NA|TRBV5-6|few
CASSPANPLNTEAFF
TGTGCCAGCAGCCCCGCGAATCCTTTGAACACTGAAGCTTTCTTT
>TRBJ2-2|TRBD1|TRBV7-2|NA
CASSRTGYFANTGELFF
TGTGCCAGCAGCAGGACAGGGTATTTCGCGAACACCGGGGAGCTGTTTTTT
>TRBJ1-5|NA|TRBV19|NA
CASRSGLRGRASNQPQHF
TGTGCCAGTAGGAGCGGGTTAAGGGGCAGGGCTTCGAATCAGCCCCAGCATTTT
>TRBJ2-7|NA|TRBV7-9|NA
CASSPGHPLEQYF
TGTGCCAGCAGCCCGGGACACCCCTTGGAGCAGTACTTC
>TRBJ1-6|TRBD1|TRBV19|NA
CASSFPGQISPLHF
TGTGCCAGTAGTTTTCCGGGACAGATATCACCCCTCCACTTT
>TRBJ2-1|TRBD1|TRBV15|NA
CATSITGGNYNEQFF
TGTGCCACCAGCATAACAGGGGGCAACTACAATGAGCAGTTCTTC
>TRBJ1-1|NA|TRBV29-1|NA
CSVEDPGEAFF
TGCAGCGTTGAAGATCCCGGTGAAGCTTTCTTT
>TRBJ2-3|TRBD2|TRBV7-3|NA
CASSTGHSGYTDTQYF
TGTGCCAGCAGCACCGGACATAGCGGGTACACAGATACGCAGTATTTT
>TRBJ1-4|TRBD1|TRBV5-4|few
CASSQGGQAAEKLFF
TGTGCCAGCAGCCAAGGTGGACAGGCGGCGGAAAAACTGTTTTTT
>TRBJ2-2|TRBD2|TRBV4-2|NA
CASSQAASGGELFF
TGTGCCAGCAGCCAAGCGGCTAGCGGGGGGGAGCTGTTTTTT
>TRBJ2-2|TRBD2|TRBV5-6|once
CASSLVGGTSGHTGELFF
TGTGCCAGCAGCTTGGTGGGGGGGACTAGCGGACACACCGGGGAGCTGTTTTTT
>TRBJ2-1|TRBD2|TRBV7-2|NA
CASSLDSGSRNEQFF
TGTGCCAGCAGCTTAGACAGCGGGAGTAGGAATGAGCAGTTCTTC
>TRBJ2-1|TRBD2|TRBV9|NA
CASSGRLAENSYNEQFF
TGTGCCAGCAGCGGGCGACTAGCGGAAAACTCCTACAATGAGCAGTTCTTC
>TRBJ2-1|TRBD2|TRBV7-3|NA
CASSLGTSGAHQFF
TGTGCCAGCAGCTTAGGGACTAGCGGAGCTCATCAGTTCTTC
>TRBJ1-2|NA|TRBV7-8|NA
CASSLADGGYGYTF
TGTGCCAGCAGCTTAGCGGACGGGGGCTATGGCTACACCTTC
>TRBJ1-1|TRBD1|TRBV9|NA
CASSGPGQGGTEAFF
TGTGCCAGCAGCGGACCGGGACAGGGAGGCACTGAAGCTTTCTTT
>TRBJ1-1|NA|TRBV10-3|NA
CAISATTGPNTEAFF
TGTGCCATCAGTGCAACGACAGGCCCGAACACTGAAGCTTTCTTT
>TRBJ2-3|NA|TRBV7-9|NA
CASSGRGQISTDTQYF
TGTGCCAGCAGCGGTCGTGGGCAGATAAGCACAGATACGCAGTATTTT